This T cell receptor (beta chain) was documented in a study of T-cell reconstitution after alpha-beta-depleted transplantation in children. Whole-study findings and limits: T-cell numbers and diversity one year post-transplant derived largely from freshly generated T cells. In some patients, recipient T cells and intrathymic progenitors surviving conditioning explained high day-60 diversity. Several hundred expanded graft clones reportedly gave rise to the alpha-beta T cells present about two months after transplant.

This clonotype was seen a few times. Its antigen remains unknown. Researchers prepared the TCRbeta library using unique molecular identifiers, the study reports. MiXCR, run by TCRdb on the PCR reads, gives a single entry per CDR3 protein. The data hold 300,000 to 350,000 distinct CDR3 sequences, with approximately 23% observed a single time. CDR1 and CDR2 from the germline V gene are MNHEY and SVGEGT. V was clipped by 0 bases and J by 0 bases, with 12 bases between them. The CDR3 sequence is 17 residues long. The sequence derives from a male patient between 10 and 17 years old who had a stem cell transplant for acute lymphoblastic leukemia, so the T cells may come from the graft donor. The J gene is TRBJ2-1, the V gene TRBV6-2 or TRBV6-3, with a tentative D call TRBD2 (5 bases). The sample consisted of PBMCs, mostly from graft donor cells, taken 180 days after TCRalphabeta/CD19-depleted stem cell transplant. As DNA, the CDR3 is TGTGCCAGCAGTTACTCATTTCAGCGGAGCTCCTACAATGAGCAGTTCTTC. Residues: CASSYSFQRSSYNEQFF.